This T cell receptor (beta chain) was sequenced during a study of identical twins. A remark on this clonotype: Its antigen is not known.

Study-level findings and limits: Twin-shared out-of-frame alpha sequences were enriched for low generation probability. These conclusions were based on statistical analysis (cross-sectional, not following the same donors). High-abundance cord blood beta clonotypes had fewer insertions; memory repertoires showed none. Out-of-frame beta sequences exhibited a weaker degree of excess twin sharing.

With 7 bases removed from V and 2 bases from J, the gap between germline ends came to 16 bases. The length of the CDR3 is 15 residues. The germline CDR1 and CDR2 sequences are SGHRS and YFSETQ. TCRdb re-derived calls from the 5' RACE reads in MiXCR, one entry per CDR3 protein. This table has about 900,000 distinct CDR3 sequences, 9% to 15% appearing once. The same data also went into a second study, on yellow fever vaccine responses in identical twins.

This clonotype was sampled from a woman aged 18-29 years in good health. The V and J genes are TRBV5-1 and TRBJ2-1; D ambiguous. What was sequenced was PBMCs. In DNA, the CDR3 is TGCGCCAGCGCCATTCTGAAGGAACCCTACAATGAGCAGTTCTTC. This translates into CASAILKEPYNEQFF.